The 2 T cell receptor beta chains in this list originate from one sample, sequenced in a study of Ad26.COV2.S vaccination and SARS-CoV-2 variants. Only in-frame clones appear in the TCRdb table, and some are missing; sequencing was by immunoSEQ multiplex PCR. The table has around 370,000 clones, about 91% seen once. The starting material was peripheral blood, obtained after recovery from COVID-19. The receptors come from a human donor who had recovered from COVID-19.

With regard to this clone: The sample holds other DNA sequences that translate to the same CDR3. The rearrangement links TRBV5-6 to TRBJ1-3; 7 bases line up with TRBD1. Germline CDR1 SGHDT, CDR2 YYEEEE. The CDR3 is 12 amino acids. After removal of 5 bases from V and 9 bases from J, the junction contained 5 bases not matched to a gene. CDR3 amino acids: CASSRDSPTIYF. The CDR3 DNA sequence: TGTGCCAGCAGTAGGGACAGTCCCACCATATATTTT.

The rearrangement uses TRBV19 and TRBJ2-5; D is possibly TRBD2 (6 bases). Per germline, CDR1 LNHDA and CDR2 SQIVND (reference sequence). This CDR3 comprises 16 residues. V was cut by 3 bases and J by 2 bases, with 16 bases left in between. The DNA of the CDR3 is TGTGCCAGTAGTATCCGGAGACTAGGAGGTCAAGAGACCCAGTACTTC. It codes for CASSIRRLGGQETQYF.